Presented here are 20 T cell receptor beta chains from one specimen sequenced in a study of T-cell reconstitution after alpha-beta-depleted transplantation in children. The TCRbeta library was prepared with unique molecular identifiers. TCRdb re-derived calls from the PCR reads in MiXCR, one entry per CDR3 protein. The sample includes approximately 390,000 distinct CDR3 sequences, under 13% of them seen just once. Material: PBMCs from the stem cell graft donor, obtained from the stem cell graft. All receptors derive from a human donor who donated a stem cell graft to a child with acute myeloid leukemia.

This clonotype was seen a few times. The rearrangement uses TRBV10-1 and TRBJ2-3; 10 nucleotides match TRBD1. This CDR3 comprises 16 residues. Per germline, CDR1 WNHNN and CDR2 SYGVQD (reference sequence). V shed 7 bases and J 6 bases; nucleotides not matched to a gene: 13. As DNA, the CDR3 is TGCGCCAGCACGCCGGGACAGGGGCCCACCGGTGATACGCAGTATTTT. This encodes CASTPGQGPTGDTQYF.

A few counts support this clonotype. CDR3 nucleotide sequence: TGCGCCAGCAGCTTGGAAGCCATGAGTGGGGAAAAACTGTTTTTT. Protein: CASSLEAMSGEKLFF. This chain joins TRBV5-1 and TRBJ1-4; D remains unclear. From germline, CDR1 is SGHRS and CDR2 YFSETQ. The CDR3 covers 15 residues. Trimming stripped 0 bases from V and 8 bases from J, with 14 bases between. Using reference TRBV5-1 and TRBJ1-4 for the parts outside the CDR3, the full variable domain is KAGVTQTPRYLIKTRGQQVTLSCSPISGHRSVSWYQQTPGQGLQFLFEYFSETQRNKGNFPGRFSGRQFSNSRSEMNVSTLELGDSALYLCASSLEAMSGEKLFFGSGTQLSVL.

This clonotype was picked up a small number of times. The chain joins TRBV5-4 to TRBJ2-5, with 8 nucleotides matching TRBD1. The germline gives CDR1 SGHNT, CDR2 YYREEE (reference sequence). J was trimmed by 5 bases and V by 1 base; bases with no gene match: 4. This CDR3 is built from 14 residues. The CDR3 loop is CASSLQGAKETQYF. The CDR3, as DNA: TGTGCCAGCAGCTTGCAGGGGGCAAAGGAGACCCAGTACTTC.

The rearrangement uses TRBV7-9 and TRBJ2-7, with 7 bases that match TRBD2. In germline, CDR1 is SEHNR, CDR2 FQNEAQ (reference sequence). This CDR3 comprises 17 residues. V lost 0 bases and J lost 3; bases outside the gene matches: 11. CDR3 in amino acids: CASSLAIQRDISYEQYF. In nucleotides, the CDR3 is TGTGCCAGCAGCTTAGCGATCCAGCGGGATATCAGCTACGAGCAGTACTTC.

This clonotype was counted only a few times. The chain recombines TRBV6-5 with TRBJ1-2; D might be TRBD1 (5 bases). This CDR3 has 13 residues. From germline, CDR1 is MNHEY and CDR2 SVGAGI. Between the trimmed V and J ends, which lost 6 bases and 8 bases, there was a span of 16 bases. In DNA form, the CDR3 reads TGTGCCAGCAGGTCTGACGGGGGATCGGGCTACACCTTC. Translating it yields CASRSDGGSGYTF.

Of note for this clonotype: Given a much more abundant clone one base away, this may be a read error. The V gene is TRBV20-1, the J gene TRBJ2-5, with TRBD2 matching over 13 bases. CDR3 length equals 17 residues. CDR1 and CDR2 from the germline V gene are DFQATT and SNEGSKA (reference sequence). In nucleotides, the CDR3 is TGCTGTGCTAGAGGGGGACTAGCGGGGCCCCTTCAAGAGACCCAGTACTTC. Amino acids: CCARGGLAGPLQETQYF.

This clonotype was found a few times. The V call is TRBV10-3, the J call TRBJ1-6; 10 bases align to TRBD1. This CDR3 has 14 residues. Per germline, CDR1 ENHRY and CDR2 SYGVKD. V shed 6 bases and J 8 bases; nucleotides not matched to a gene: 4. CDR3 loop: CAISGTGVDSPLHF. CDR3 DNA sequence: TGTGCCATCAGCGGGACAGGGGTTGATTCACCCCTCCACTTT.

The chain employs TRBV20-1 and TRBJ1-2; a possible D gene is TRBD1 (6 bases). Germline lookup yields CDR1 DFQATT and CDR2 SNEGSKA (reference sequence). CDR3 size: 13 residues. V lost 1 base and J 4 bases, leaving 10 bases between the germline ends. The CDR3 nucleotides read TGCAGTGCTAGAGCTCAGGGGCGCTATGGCTACACCTTC. Amino acid sequence: CSARAQGRYGYTF.

This clonotype was observed many times. This rearrangement joins TRBV5-5 to TRBJ2-7, with TRBD1 matching 11 bases. With 6 bases clipped from V and 3 bases from J, the junction kept 8 bases outside the gene matches. The CDR3 is 15 amino acids. Germline assignment: CDR1 SGHKS and CDR2 YYEKEE (reference sequence). The CDR3 bases are TGTGCCAGCACCACCGGACAGGGGGCGGTCTACGAGCAGTACGTC. It translates to CASTTGQGAVYEQYV.

The genes are TRBV5-4 and TRBJ2-2; 8 bases fit TRBD2. Trimming cost V 1 base and J 4 bases; bases outside gene matches: 0. The germline V gene encodes CDR1 SGHNT and CDR2 YYREEE (reference sequence). This CDR3 contains 14 residues. The CDR3 sequence is CASSLREGTGELFF. For the CDR3, the DNA is TGTGCCAGCAGCTTGCGGGAGGGCACCGGGGAGCTGTTTTTT.

This clonotype was counted between two and nine times. This chain's CDR3 is CASRQNTQETQYF. In nucleotides, the CDR3 is TGTGCCAGCAGGCAAAACACGCAAGAGACCCAGTACTTC. V gene TRBV12-3 or TRBV12-4 combines with J gene TRBJ2-5; no clear D. This CDR3 comprises 13 residues. V lost 6 bases and J 2 bases, leaving 10 bases between the germline ends.

This clonotype appeared many times. V usage is TRBV7-9 and J usage is TRBJ2-5, with D maybe TRBD1 (5 bases). The length of the CDR3 is 14 residues. The ends were cut back, 7 bases at V and 0 bases at J, with 12 bases in the middle. The germline V gene encodes CDR1 SEHNR and CDR2 FQNEAQ (reference sequence). The CDR3 sequence: CASTETVYQETQYF. DNA for the CDR3: TGTGCCAGCACCGAGACAGTGTACCAAGAGACCCAGTACTTC.

Note on this clonotype: Just one base apart from a much larger clone, this may be a read error. The chain links TRBV15 to TRBJ2-1; TRBD2 matches 10 bases. The J segment lost 9 bases and the V segment lost 1 base, leaving 6 bases of the junction unmatched. This CDR3 comprises 15 residues. CDR1 is LNHNV and CDR2 is YYDKDF in the germline V gene (reference sequence). The CDR3 DNA follows: TGTGCCACCAGCAGAGTCGCTAGCGGGAGCATTGAGCAGTTCTTC. Translated, it gives CATSRVASGSIEQFF.

The table lists this clonotype with a few counts. The gene calls are TRBV20-1 and TRBJ1-5; D is ambiguous. The CDR3 has 16 amino acids. Germline CDR1 reads DFQATT; CDR2 reads SNEGSKA (reference sequence). V dropped 6 bases and J dropped 4 bases, with 22 bases sitting between them. The CDR3 nucleotides read TGCAGTGCCACCGCCTTAGGGTCCGGCGGGAATCAGCCCCAGCATTTT. As protein: CSATALGSGGNQPQHF.

This rearrangement joins TRBV7-3 to TRBJ2-2, with D perhaps TRBD1 (6 bases). The V gene's germline CDR1 is SGHTA and CDR2 FQGTGA. This CDR3 has 15 residues. V dropped 6 bases and J dropped 2 bases, with 13 bases sitting between them. The CDR3 DNA sequence: TGTGCCAGCAGTCCATTGGGGGCAAACACCGGGGAGCTGTTTTTT. Translation gives CASSPLGANTGELFF.

V and J are TRBV5-1 and TRBJ2-7; D perhaps matches TRBD2 (5 bases). The CDR3 spans 16 residues. V gave up 0 bases and J gave up 4 bases, with 17 bases separating them. From germline, CDR1 is SGHRS and CDR2 YFSETQ. DNA for the CDR3: TGCGCCAGCAGCTTGGTGCGCCGAAAGAGAGGGTACGAGCAGTACGTC. Its translation is CASSLVRRKRGYEQYV.

The rearrangement joins TRBV28 to TRBJ2-5, with D unclear. There are 15 residues in the CDR3. Germline loops: CDR1 MDHEN, CDR2 SYDVKM. V was clipped by 2 bases and J by 1 base, with 11 bases between them. CDR3 in amino acids: CASSLRSALQETQYF. The CDR3 nucleotides are TGTGCCAGCAGTTTAAGGTCAGCTCTCCAAGAGACCCAGTACTTC.

This clonotype was counted ten times or more. The chain employs TRBV20-1 and TRBJ2-1, with a weak D call TRBD2 (5 bases). The CDR3 is made up of 14 amino acids. With 0 bases removed from V and 4 bases from J, the gap between germline ends came to 10 bases. CDR1 and CDR2 (germline): DFQATT, SNEGSKA (reference sequence). CDR3 in DNA: TGCAGTGCTAGAGAGGGAGCTTCATACAATGAGCAGTTCTTC. It yields the protein CSAREGASYNEQFF.

At least ten counts were recorded for this clonotype. The chain recombines TRBV20-1 with TRBJ2-5; D possibly corresponds to TRBD1 (6 bases). CDR1 DFQATT and CDR2 SNEGSKA come from the germline V gene (reference sequence). Trimming cost V 6 bases and J 3 bases, with 14 bases left between them. This CDR3 region has 13 residues. CDR3 DNA sequence: TGCAGTGCCAAATACTACAGGGAAGAGACCCAGTACTTC. It encodes CSAKYYREETQYF.

This clonotype appeared a few times. The V and J genes are TRBV20-1 and TRBJ2-2; 9 nucleotides align to TRBD2. With V trimmed by 3 bases and J by 2 bases, 10 bases remained unmatched. The V gene's germline CDR1 is DFQATT and CDR2 SNEGSKA (reference sequence). This CDR3 has 17 amino acids. As DNA, the CDR3 is TGCAGTGCTAGGGCCGGGGCTAGCGGGGCCAACACCGGGGAGCTGTTTTTT. Translation: CSARAGASGANTGELFF.